The TCR beta chain under discussion was sequenced for a study of identical twins. Germline V gives CDR1 SGHVS, CDR2 FQNEAQ. This CDR3 comprises 16 residues. V shed 0 bases, J shed 4 bases, and the junction held 4 bases outside the gene matches. The donors were all healthy and Caucasian. TCRdb reprocessed the 5' RACE reads via MiXCR and lists one record per CDR3 protein. The sample has hundreds of thousands of distinct CDR3 sequences, around 20% seen once; the top ten hold roughly 4.3%. Study observations and caveats: Abundant beta clonotypes from cord blood had fewer insertions, unlike memory repertoires, which showed none.

Concerning this clonotype itself: What it binds is not known.

In addition, the sample was reused for a study of T cells expressing NK-cell markers. As reported in that work: CD8+ T cells in 5 or 6 donors included dominant NKG2C+ clonotypes at roughly 1.0-8%.

The rearrangement joins TRBV7-8 to TRBJ2-3; 10 bases match TRBD2. Sequencing was performed on PBMCs. The clonotype was recovered from a woman under 30 in good health. DNA for the CDR3: TGTGCCAGCAGCTTAGCTCCGGGACTAGCGCCAGATACGCAGTATTTT. Translation gives CASSLAPGLAPDTQYF. The complete variable domain, with remaining parts taken from reference TRBV7-8 and TRBJ2-3, reads GAGVSQSPRYKVAKRGQDVALRCDPISGHVSLFWYQQALGQGPEFLTYFQNEAQLDKSGLPSDRFFAERPEGSVSTLKIQRTQQEDSAVYLCASSLAPGLAPDTQYFGPGTRLTVL.